The 26 T cell receptor beta chains below all came from one sample that was sequenced in a study of cytomegalovirus exposure and HLA in healthy donors. Using immunoSEQ multiplex PCR, the repertoire was profiled, and TCRdb retains in-frame clones only, with some absent. The sample comprises around 250,000 clones, almost 90% of which are singletons, and 0.37% rests with the top ten. The source material was PBMCs. The receptors were gathered from a woman between 18 and 29 years old in good health and CMV-seronegative.

The gene calls are TRBV27 and TRBJ2-7; perhaps TRBD1 as D (5 bases). V shed 6 bases and J shed 2 bases, with 17 bases lying between them. CDR1 MNHEY and CDR2 SMNVEV come from the germline V gene (reference sequence). This CDR3 region has 15 residues. CDR3 nucleotide sequence: TGTGCCAGCAGCACAGGCCACCCGGGCACCTACGAGCAGTACTTC. Residues: CASSTGHPGTYEQYF.

The chain couples TRBV15 to TRBJ2-7; D possibly corresponds to TRBD2 (5 bases). The CDR3 covers 13 residues. V dropped 0 bases and J dropped 6 bases, with 9 bases sitting between them. Germline CDR1 is LNHNV and CDR2 is YYDKDF (reference sequence). CDR3 in DNA: TGTGCCACCAGCAGAGACGCGGGCGGCGAGCAGTACGTC. Amino acid sequence: CATSRDAGGEQYV.

The chain joins TRBV6-5 to TRBJ1-5, with unresolved D. CDR3 length: 12 residues. V gave up 5 bases and J gave up 3 bases, with 5 bases separating them. CDR1 and CDR2 (germline): MNHEY, SVGAGI. The CDR3 spells CASSPFNQPQHF. Written as DNA, the CDR3 is TGTGCCAGCAGTCCGTTCAATCAGCCCCAGCATTTT.

The chain carries TRBV9 and TRBJ1-2; a weak D match, TRBD1 (5 bases). The CDR3 totals 14 residues. CDR1 and CDR2 from the germline V gene are SGDLS and YYNGEE. V was shortened by 0 bases and J by 5 bases, with 11 bases between the two germline ends. CDR3 protein: CASSVGGGRYGYTF. The CDR3 DNA reads as TGTGCCAGCAGCGTAGGTGGGGGGAGATATGGCTACACCTTC. The full variable domain, with the rest looked up from reference TRBV9 and TRBJ1-2, is DSGVTQTPKHLITATGQRVTLRCSPRSGDLSVYWYQQSLDQGLQFLIQYYNGEERAKGNILERFSAQQFPDLHSELNLSSLELGDSALYFCASSVGGGRYGYTFGSGTRLTVV.

The CDR3 spells CASSFGIRIYNSPLHF. CDR3 nucleotides: TGTGCCAGCAGTTTTGGTATCAGGATTTATAATTCACCCCTCCACTTT. The chain uses TRBV27 and TRBJ1-6; D call uncertain. Germline V lookup: CDR1 MNHEY, CDR2 SMNVEV (reference sequence). CDR3 length equals 16 residues. V gave up 3 bases and J gave up 4 bases, with 13 bases separating them.

This chain connects TRBV4-1 to TRBJ2-2, with 8 nucleotides matching TRBD1. With V trimmed by 1 base and J by 4 bases, 8 bases remained unmatched. Germline V gene data show CDR1 as MGHRA and CDR2 as YSYEKL. This CDR3 has 17 amino acids. This CDR3 reads CASSQVLGQGITGELFF. The CDR3 nucleotides read TGCGCCAGCAGCCAAGTACTAGGACAGGGAATCACCGGGGAGCTGTTTTTT.

V is TRBV6-1 and J is TRBJ1-5, with D possibly matching TRBD1 (6 bases). V dropped 2 bases and J dropped 3 bases, with 14 bases sitting between them. Germline V gene lookup returns CDR1 MNHNS and CDR2 SASEGT. The CDR3 has 16 residues. The CDR3: CASSERGGGANQPQHF. The CDR3 coding sequence is TGTGCCAGCAGTGAAAGGGGAGGGGGGGCCAATCAGCCCCAGCATTTT.

This chain connects TRBV9 to TRBJ2-1, with 12 bases that match TRBD2. The V segment lost 0 bases and the J segment 4 bases; nucleotides outside the gene matches: 8. Germline CDR1 SGDLS, CDR2 YYNGEE. This CDR3 has 18 amino acids. The CDR3 is CASSVGIGLAGNYNEQFF. CDR3 bases: TGTGCCAGCAGCGTAGGAATCGGACTAGCGGGGAATTACAATGAGCAGTTCTTC.

This chain joins TRBV9 and TRBJ2-7, with D perhaps TRBD1 (6 bases). Germline V CDR1 and CDR2: SGDLS, YYNGEE. The CDR3 runs 14 residues. V lost 3 bases and J 6 bases, leaving 16 bases between the germline ends. CDR3 DNA sequence: TGTGCCAGCAGCGGAAACACAGGGTTGGGCGAGCAGTACTTC. This sequence encodes CASSGNTGLGEQYF.

The rearrangement links TRBV2 to TRBJ1-1; D ambiguous. CDR1 and CDR2 (germline): SNHLY, FYNNEI. V lost 5 bases to trimming and J lost 11 bases, with 9 bases between them. The CDR3 is 10 amino acids. DNA of the CDR3: TGTGCCAGCAGTATAACCGGGGCTTTCTTT. It codes for CASSITGAFF.

The V gene is TRBV18, the J gene TRBJ1-1; D is possibly TRBD1 (6 bases). The V end lost 4 bases, the J end lost 3 bases, and 15 bases lay between the germline ends. Germline lookup yields CDR1 KGHSH and CDR2 LQKENI. This CDR3 contains 15 residues. In nucleotides, the CDR3 is TGTGCCAGCTCACAAAGCAGGGGCCTGGACACTGAAGCTTTCTTT. This codes for CASSQSRGLDTEAFF.

The chain carries TRBV5-4 and TRBJ2-2, with TRBD2 matching over 7 bases. V trimming: 4 bases; J trimming: 8 bases; junction bases outside the gene matches: 5. This CDR3 is built from 13 residues. Germline-derived CDR1 and CDR2 are SGHNT and YYREEE (reference sequence). CDR3 protein: CASSRAGEGELFF. In nucleotides, the CDR3 is TGTGCCAGCAGCCGGGCGGGGGAGGGGGAGCTGTTTTTT. Drawing the rest from reference TRBV5-4 and TRBJ2-2, the complete variable domain is ETGVTQSPTHLIKTRGQQVTLRCSSQSGHNTVSWYQQALGQGPQFIFQYYREEENGRGNFPPRFSGLQFPNYSSELNVNALELDDSALYLCASSRAGEGELFFGEGSRLTVL.

The chain joins TRBV30 to TRBJ1-5, with D perhaps matching TRBD1 (5 bases). CDR3 length: 14 residues. Germline V gene sequence: CDR1 GTSNPN, CDR2 SVGIG (reference sequence). The V gene lost 0 bases and the J gene lost 6 bases, with 12 bases spanning the gap. In DNA form, the CDR3 reads TGTGCCTGGAGTGTATGGCAGGGATCTCAGCCCCAGCATTTT. It codes for CAWSVWQGSQPQHF.

V and J are TRBV7-6 and TRBJ1-1; weak D call: TRBD1 (6 bases). The germline V gene has CDR1 SGHVS and CDR2 FNYEAQ. This CDR3 has 20 amino acids. V lost 0 bases and J 0 bases, leaving 23 bases between the germline ends. CDR3 sequence: CASSLALQDRGVVLNTEAFF. The CDR3 DNA follows: TGTGCCAGCAGCTTAGCGCTTCAGGACAGAGGAGTAGTACTGAACACTGAAGCTTTCTTT.

The V and J genes are TRBV2 and TRBJ2-3; D is perhaps TRBD2 (5 bases). Germline CDR1 is SNHLY and CDR2 is FYNNEI. The CDR3 is 14 residues long. Trimming took off 7 bases at V and 3 bases at J, with 14 bases between the two ends. In nucleotides, the CDR3 is TGTGCCAGCATCGGGCTAGCTGGGACAGATACGCAGTATTTT. Its protein product is CASIGLAGTDTQYF. Drawing the rest from reference TRBV2 and TRBJ2-3, the complete variable domain is EPEVTQTPSHQVTQMGQEVILRCVPISNHLYFYWYRQILGQKVEFLVSFYNNEISEKSEIFDDQFSVERPDGSNFTLKIRSTKLEDSAMYFCASIGLAGTDTQYFGPGTRLTVL.

The chain recombines TRBV4-1 with TRBJ1-4, with 11 bases lining up with TRBD1. The junction had 2 bases not matched to a gene; V was cut back by 2 bases and J by 0 bases. Germline-derived CDR1 and CDR2 are MGHRA and YSYEKL. The CDR3 is 17 residues long. The CDR3 protein is CASSQRDRGTTNEKLFF. The CDR3, as DNA: TGCGCCAGCAGCCAAAGGGACAGGGGGACAACTAATGAAAAACTGTTTTTT.

This chain joins TRBV27 and TRBJ1-2; D call uncertain. CDR3 length equals 14 residues. The germline V gene encodes CDR1 MNHEY and CDR2 SMNVEV (reference sequence). V lost 2 bases to trimming and J lost 8 bases, with 15 bases between them. The CDR3, as DNA: TGTGCCAGCAGTTTAGCCCCTAGCGACATCGGCTACACCTTC. Protein: CASSLAPSDIGYTF.

V and J are TRBV10-2 and TRBJ2-3; D is perhaps TRBD1 (6 bases). This CDR3 spans 14 amino acids. Deletions cut 7 bases from V and 4 bases from J, with 15 bases between. The germline gives CDR1 WSHSY, CDR2 SAAADI. The CDR3 bases are TGCGCCAGCAAACAGGGATTTTCCCCAGATACGCAGTATTTT. This encodes CASKQGFSPDTQYF.

This clone has just one count. The J gene is TRBJ1-2, the V gene TRBV6-4; TRBD1 agrees at 8 bases. Germline CDR1 is MRHNA and CDR2 is SNTAGT. V shed 6 bases and J 6 bases; nucleotides not matched to a gene: 6. The CDR3 runs to 13 residues. In nucleotides, the CDR3 is TGTGCCAGCAGGCGGACAGGGTCAGATGGCTACACCTTC. Translation: CASRRTGSDGYTF.

V gene TRBV5-4 combines with J gene TRBJ2-2, with 15 positions matching TRBD2. CDR1 and CDR2 (germline): SGHNT, YYREEE (reference sequence). This CDR3 region has 19 residues. Losses at the gene ends were 4 bases for V and 4 bases for J; bases not matched to a gene: 11. CDR3 nucleotide sequence: TGTGCCAGCAGCCGCCCGGGACTAGCGGGGGGTGGTAGCACCGGGGAGCTGTTTTTT. This codes for CASSRPGLAGGGSTGELFF.

The sample holds one count of this clone. This chain connects TRBV11-1 to TRBJ2-5, with 7 bases that match TRBD1. The CDR3 is 16 amino acids. The germline CDR1 and CDR2 sequences are SGHAT and FQDESV (reference sequence). V was clipped by 2 bases and J by 2 bases; unmatched bases: 8. Written as DNA, the CDR3 is TGTGCCAGCAGCTTATTTCGGACAGGCAGACAAGAGACCCAGTACTTC. Translated: CASSLFRTGRQETQYF.

As concerns this clone: The identical CDR3 is also encoded by other nucleotide sequences in the sample. The gene calls are TRBV27 and TRBJ1-5, with 9 bases matching TRBD1. The V segment lost 3 bases and the J segment 4 bases; nucleotides outside the gene matches: 1. This CDR3 is 14 amino acids long. Germline assignment: CDR1 MNHEY and CDR2 SMNVEV (reference sequence). CDR3 amino acids: CASSFGTGNQPQHF. The CDR3 DNA is TGTGCCAGCAGTTTTGGGACAGGGAATCAGCCCCAGCATTTT.

The J gene is TRBJ1-1, the V gene TRBV30, with D possibly matching TRBD1 (5 bases). V lost 5 bases and J 4 bases, leaving 14 bases between the germline ends. Germline CDR1 reads GTSNPN; CDR2 reads SVGIG (reference sequence). The CDR3 consists of 13 residues. The CDR3 protein is CAWGGGKSTEAFF. The CDR3 nucleotides are TGTGCCTGGGGCGGGGGGAAGAGCACTGAAGCTTTCTTT. Using reference TRBV30 and TRBJ1-1 for the parts outside the CDR3, the full variable domain is SQTIHQWPATLVQPVGSPLSLECTVEGTSNPNLYWYRQAAGRGLQLLFYSVGIGQISSEVPQNLSASRPQDRQFILSSKKLLLSDSGFYLCAWGGGKSTEAFFGQGTRLTVV.

The chain uses TRBV28 and TRBJ2-5, with D maybe TRBD2 (5 bases). The CDR3 is 14 residues long. In germline, CDR1 is MDHEN, CDR2 SYDVKM. Trimming removed 3 bases from V and 9 bases from J, with 17 bases in between. The CDR3 protein is CASSFPPPARAQYF. The DNA of the CDR3 is TGTGCCAGCAGTTTTCCACCCCCAGCGAGGGCCCAGTACTTC.

The rearrangement links TRBV6-4 to TRBJ1-4; D uncertain. CDR1 is MRHNA and CDR2 is SNTAGT in the germline V gene. This CDR3 has 15 amino acids. V lost 0 bases, J lost 0 bases, and 5 bases lay in between. The CDR3 DNA sequence: TGTGCCAGCAGTGACTCCTCGGCAACTAATGAAAAACTGTTTTTT. Its translation is CASSDSSATNEKLFF.

The rearrangement uses TRBV28 and TRBJ2-7, with D perhaps TRBD1 (6 bases). The CDR3 consists of 14 residues. Per the germline V gene, CDR1 is MDHEN and CDR2 is SYDVKM. V lost 2 bases, J lost 2 bases, and 10 bases lay in between. CDR3 DNA: TGTGCCAGCAGTTTAGTGGGGACACCCTACGAGCAGTACGTC. Translation gives CASSLVGTPYEQYV.